This is a list of T cell receptor beta chains from one sample in a study of cytomegalovirus exposure and HLA in healthy donors. Clones were sequenced by immunoSEQ multiplex PCR, and TCRdb holds only the in-frame ones, with some missing. The sample has around 150,000 clones; 60% to 80% are singletons. The specimen sequenced was PBMCs. The receptors come from a male donor in good health and CMV-seronegative. Each CDR3 is given with its conserved first and last residue. The order of the fields is CDR3 DNA, CDR3 protein, D gene, V gene, clone size, J gene. The D gene is left open where the match is weak. For some rows the clone size is stated as once, few or many, or as a class when expanded; others skip it.

DNA: TGTGCCAGCAGCCCGGGTGTGGCGGGGGGGCGCGAGCAGTACTTC
CDR3: CASSPGVAGGREQYF
D: TRBD2
V: TRBV5-6
size: few
J: TRBJ2-7

DNA: TGTGCCAGCAGCGGGACAGGGGACGGCTACGAGCAGTACTTC
CDR3: CASSGTGDGYEQYF
D: TRBD1
V: TRBV7-2
size: few
J: TRBJ2-7

DNA: TGTGCCAGCAGAGTGACAGGAGACTATGGCTACACCTTC
CDR3: CASRVTGDYGYTF
D: .
V: TRBV25-1
size: .
J: TRBJ1-2

DNA: TGTGCCTGGAGTACCGGGAACAATGAAAAGCAGTTCTTC
CDR3: CAWSTGNNEKQFF
D: .
V: TRBV30
size: .
J: TRBJ2-1

DNA: TGTGCCAGCAGTGCGCCGGGACAGGGGAATCAGCCCCAGCATTTT
CDR3: CASSAPGQGNQPQHF
D: TRBD1
V: TRBV25-1
size: once
J: TRBJ1-5

DNA: TGTGCCAGCAGCTTCGACGTCGGCGGCACTGAAGCTTTCTTT
CDR3: CASSFDVGGTEAFF
D: .
V: TRBV7-2
size: few
J: TRBJ1-1

DNA: TGCGCCAGCAGCCATGATCGGGCGGGATGGGGCTACACCTTC
CDR3: CASSHDRAGWGYTF
D: .
V: TRBV5-1
size: .
J: TRBJ1-2

DNA: TGTGCCAGCAGTGGAGGGAACACCGGGGAGCTGTTTTTT
CDR3: CASSGGNTGELFF
D: .
V: TRBV2
size: .
J: TRBJ2-2

DNA: TGCGCCAGCAGCCGGGGCCTCGGCGCGTTCAATGAAGCTTTCTTT
CDR3: CASSRGLGAFNEAFF
D: .
V: TRBV4-3
size: .
J: TRBJ1-1

DNA: TGTGCCAGCAGCCAAGTTAGGGCTAGCGGGGGGGATGAGCAGTTCTTC
CDR3: CASSQVRASGGDEQFF
D: TRBD2
V: TRBV4-2
size: .
J: TRBJ2-1

DNA: TGTGCCAGCGGGGATCAGAGGGGGACTGAAGCTTTCTTT
CDR3: CASGDQRGTEAFF
D: .
V: TRBV6-5
size: .
J: TRBJ1-1

DNA: TGTGCCAGCAGTCTACAGGAAGGGCTCGGGGAGCTGTTTTTT
CDR3: CASSLQEGLGELFF
D: .
V: TRBV27
size: .
J: TRBJ2-2

DNA: TGTGCCAGCAGCCCGACAGGGGCAAGTCAGCCCCAGCATTTT
CDR3: CASSPTGASQPQHF
D: TRBD1
V: TRBV6-5
size: .
J: TRBJ1-5

DNA: TGCGCCAGCAGCCGAGATGGGCAGGGATTGGGAGAGACCCAGTACTTC
CDR3: CASSRDGQGLGETQYF
D: .
V: TRBV4-3
size: .
J: TRBJ2-5

DNA: TGCGCCAGCAGCCAAGGGGATGGAACGGGAACTAGCACAGATACGCAGTATTTT
CDR3: CASSQGDGTGTSTDTQYF
D: .
V: TRBV4-1
size: few
J: TRBJ2-3

DNA: TGTGCCAGCAGCGTAGAGCTAGCGGGAGGTATCTACAATGAGCAGTTCTTC
CDR3: CASSVELAGGIYNEQFF
D: TRBD2
V: TRBV9
size: .
J: TRBJ2-1

DNA: TGTGCCACCTGCACAGGGCCTGCAACTAATGAAAAACTGTTTTTT
CDR3: CATCTGPATNEKLFF
D: .
V: TRBV6-1
size: .
J: TRBJ1-4

DNA: TGTGCCATCAAGGCAGACACAGAGACCCAGTACTTC
CDR3: CAIKADTETQYF
D: .
V: TRBV10-3
size: .
J: TRBJ2-5

DNA: TGCAGCGTTGACGGGCCCAGGGGAGGGACCTACGAGCAGTACTTC
CDR3: CSVDGPRGGTYEQYF
D: .
V: TRBV29-1
size: .
J: TRBJ2-7

DNA: TGTGCCAGCAGCTCCCATCGGGGGAACAGCAATGAGCAGTTCTTC
CDR3: CASSSHRGNSNEQFF
D: .
V: TRBV7-2
size: .
J: TRBJ2-1

DNA: TGTGCCAGCAGCTTAGTTGGGGGGTATGAGCAGTTCTTC
CDR3: CASSLVGGYEQFF
D: .
V: TRBV7-9
size: .
J: TRBJ2-1

DNA: TGTGCCACCGCCCTCGTTCCAGTAAGCTCCTACGAGCAGTACTTC
CDR3: CATALVPVSSYEQYF
D: .
V: TRBV11-2
size: .
J: TRBJ2-7

DNA: TGTGCCAGCAGCTTATGGGGGGAGGTCTCCTACGAGCAGTACTTC
CDR3: CASSLWGEVSYEQYF
D: .
V: TRBV7-9
size: .
J: TRBJ2-7

DNA: TGTGCCAGCAGTTTATCTCCAGGGGTGGGGACTGAAGCTTTCTTT
CDR3: CASSLSPGVGTEAFF
D: .
V: TRBV28
size: .
J: TRBJ1-1

DNA: TGTGCCAGCAGCCTGGGACTAGTGCTTGGCGGGGAGCTGTTTTTT
CDR3: CASSLGLVLGGELFF
D: TRBD2
V: TRBV11-1
size: .
J: TRBJ2-2

DNA: TGCGCCAGCAGCCAATGGCGGGGAGAAAAACTGTTTTTT
CDR3: CASSQWRGEKLFF
D: .
V: TRBV4-1
size: few
J: TRBJ1-4

DNA: TGCGCCAGCAGCCCCCTAGACAGGGTTTTTACTGAAGCTTTCTTT
CDR3: CASSPLDRVFTEAFF
D: TRBD1
V: TRBV5-1
size: .
J: TRBJ1-1

DNA: TGTGCCAGTCAGATGAACACTGAAGCTTTCTTT
CDR3: CASQMNTEAFF
D: .
V: TRBV19
size: .
J: TRBJ1-1

DNA: TGTGCCAGCAGTTACTCGGTCCTCTCCTACGAGCAGTACTTC
CDR3: CASSYSVLSYEQYF
D: .
V: TRBV6-5
size: .
J: TRBJ2-7

DNA: TGTGCCAGCTCCCTGGACTATGCGAGGCAGTACTTC
CDR3: CASSLDYARQYF
D: .
V: TRBV18
size: .
J: TRBJ2-7

DNA: TGTGCCAGCAGCCCGACTAGCGGGAGGCAGTACTTC
CDR3: CASSPTSGRQYF
D: TRBD2
V: TRBV5-4
size: .
J: TRBJ2-7

DNA: TGCGCCAGCAGCCAGCAGAATAACTATGGCTACACCTTC
CDR3: CASSQQNNYGYTF
D: .
V: TRBV4-3
size: once
J: TRBJ1-2

DNA: TGTGCCAGCAGTCGACAGGGCAACCAGCCCCAGCATTTT
CDR3: CASSRQGNQPQHF
D: TRBD1
V: TRBV7-2
size: .
J: TRBJ1-5

DNA: TGTGCCAGCAGCTCCAACCCGGGACTGGGCTATGGCTACACCTTC
CDR3: CASSSNPGLGYGYTF
D: .
V: TRBV11-2
size: .
J: TRBJ1-2

DNA: TGCGCCAGCAGCGTCGACAGGAGGCCGTACAGCTCCTACAATGAGCAGTTCTTC
CDR3: CASSVDRRPYSSYNEQFF
D: .
V: TRBV5-1
size: .
J: TRBJ2-1

DNA: TGCGCCAGCAGTCAACCCTGGCCCACTGAAGCTTTCTTT
CDR3: CASSQPWPTEAFF
D: .
V: TRBV23-1
size: .
J: TRBJ1-1

DNA: TGCGCCAGCAGCTTGGATGGGGGCAGTCAGCCCCAGCATTTT
CDR3: CASSLDGGSQPQHF
D: .
V: TRBV5-1
size: .
J: TRBJ1-5

DNA: TGTGCCAGTAGTTCAGCGGGAGGGAGCTATGAGCAGTTCTTC
CDR3: CASSSAGGSYEQFF
D: TRBD2
V: TRBV19
size: .
J: TRBJ2-1

DNA: TGCGCCAGCAGCCAACCACGACAGGGGGCGGGCTATGGCTACACCTTC
CDR3: CASSQPRQGAGYGYTF
D: TRBD1
V: TRBV4-1
size: .
J: TRBJ1-2

DNA: TGCGCCAGCAGCCAGCAACTAGCGGGAGAGGGTGAGCAGTTCTTC
CDR3: CASSQQLAGEGEQFF
D: TRBD2
V: TRBV5-1
size: .
J: TRBJ2-1

DNA: TGTGCCAGCAGCGCCGGGCCAGGACGAGGGGAGGGCAATGAGCAGTTCTTC
CDR3: CASSAGPGRGEGNEQFF
D: TRBD2
V: TRBV7-9
size: few
J: TRBJ2-1

DNA: TGTGCCAGCAGCCAAGATGAGGGTAGCGGGAGTAGTGCAGATACGCAGTATTTT
CDR3: CASSQDEGSGSSADTQYF
D: TRBD2
V: TRBV4-2
size: .
J: TRBJ2-3

DNA: TGTGCCAGCAGTGAAGTTGGAGATCAGCCCCAGCATTTT
CDR3: CASSEVGDQPQHF
D: .
V: TRBV6-1
size: .
J: TRBJ1-5

DNA: TGTGCCAGTAGTATAGCCTCAGGGGAGACCCAGTACTTC
CDR3: CASSIASGETQYF
D: .
V: TRBV19
size: .
J: TRBJ2-5

DNA: TGTGCCAGCAGTCCACAGGGCTTGGATGGCTACACCTTC
CDR3: CASSPQGLDGYTF
D: .
V: TRBV27
size: .
J: TRBJ1-2

DNA: TGTGCCAGCAGCTTTAGTCACTCCGATGGCTACACCTTC
CDR3: CASSFSHSDGYTF
D: .
V: TRBV11-2
size: .
J: TRBJ1-2